Listed below are T cell receptor beta chains from one sample, sequenced in a study of shared clonotypes between healthy human individuals. Assay used: immunoSEQ multiplex PCR; TCRdb lists only in-frame clones, some missing. The sample lists 950,000 to 1,300,000 clones, about 75% occurring once. Sequencing was done on a sample of memory CD4+ T cells sorted from blood. The origin of the receptors is a man aged 18 to 29 in good health. Each CDR3 is given with its conserved first and last residue. D genes are given only for firm matches. Rows may omit the clone size; those that give it use once, few, many or a size class.

>TRBV6-5|-|-|TRBJ1-5
CASRKLEVGQPQHF
TGTGCCAGCAGGAAACTTGAAGTCGGTCAGCCCCAGCATTTT
>TRBV7-9|-|-|TRBJ2-7
CASSLLSGAEQYF
TGTGCCAGCAGCTTACTGTCCGGGGCCGAGCAGTACTTC
>TRBV4-1|TRBD2|-|TRBJ2-5
CASSRPPGTSKETQYF
TGCGCCAGCAGCCGCCCCCCCGGGACTAGCAAAGAGACCCAGTACTTC
>TRBV14|-|-|TRBJ2-3
CASSQGTRGSDTQYF
TGTGCCAGCAGCCAAGGAACCCGGGGATCAGATACGCAGTATTTT
>TRBV6-5|TRBD1|few|TRBJ2-7
CASRDRGPYEQYF
TGTGCCAGCAGGGACAGGGGGCCCTACGAGCAGTACTTC
>TRBV5-6|-|few|TRBJ2-7
CASSPPGRGLSYEQYF
TGTGCCAGCAGCCCCCCCGGACGGGGCCTGTCCTACGAGCAGTACTTC
>TRBV5-1|-|once|TRBJ1-3
CASSLADYSGNTIYF
TGCGCCAGCAGCTTGGCGGATTACTCTGGAAACACCATATATTTT
>TRBV6-5|TRBD2|-|TRBJ2-5
CASSYSGSGSETQYF
TGTGCCAGCAGTTACTCTGGTAGCGGGAGCGAGACCCAGTACTTC
>TRBV4-2|-|-|TRBJ2-1
CASSRNRGFSYNEQFF
TGTGCCAGCAGCCGCAACCGGGGGTTCTCCTACAATGAGCAGTTCTTC
>TRBV5-1|-|-|TRBJ2-7
CASSLGSGTLGEQYF
TGCGCCAGCAGCTTGGGGTCCGGGACTTTAGGGGAGCAGTACTTC
>TRBV2|-|once|TRBJ1-4
CASSEGGVAGEKLFF
TGTGCCAGCAGTGAAGGTGGGGTAGCAGGCGAAAAACTGTTTTTT
>TRBV18|-|-|TRBJ2-7
CASSPSPIGDEQYF
TGTGCCAGCTCACCTTCCCCCATCGGAGACGAGCAGTACTTC
>TRBV5-6|-|-|TRBJ1-4
CASRSGGATNEKLFF
TGTGCCAGCAGATCCGGAGGCGCAACTAATGAAAAACTGTTTTTT
>TRBV28|-|few|TRBJ1-6
CASKGGTLGSPLHF
TGTGCCAGCAAAGGAGGGACCTTGGGTTCACCCCTCCACTTT
>TRBV5-6|-|-|TRBJ2-1
CASSLSPTSRLDEQFF
TGTGCCAGCAGCTTGTCCCCTACTAGCCGACTCGATGAGCAGTTCTTC
>TRBV18|TRBD1|-|TRBJ1-1
CAGRTGVGNTEAFF
TGTGCCGGAAGGACAGGCGTTGGGAACACTGAAGCTTTCTTT
>TRBV7-2|TRBD2|once|TRBJ2-1
CASSRTSGSDEQFF
TGTGCCAGCAGCAGGACTAGCGGGAGTGATGAGCAGTTCTTC
>TRBV20-1|-|-|TRBJ2-7
CSAATPEQYF
TGCAGTGCCGCGACACCCGAGCAGTACTTC
>TRBV5-1|-|-|TRBJ1-1
CASSLGPANTEAFF
TGCGCCAGCAGCTTGGGACCAGCTAACACTGAAGCTTTCTTT
>TRBV7-9|-|few|TRBJ1-6
CASSSEVTPLHF
TGTGCCAGCAGCTCTGAGGTTACACCCCTCCACTTT
>TRBV2|-|few|TRBJ1-1
CASSFRLEAFF
TGTGCCAGCAGTTTCCGCCTTGAAGCTTTCTTT
>TRBV18|TRBD1|-|TRBJ1-2
CASSPSSGTEYGYTF
TGTGCCAGCTCACCGTCCTCCGGGACAGAGTATGGCTACACCTTC
>TRBV18|-|-|TRBJ2-1
CASSPQIQGVEQFF
TGTGCCAGCTCACCACAGATTCAGGGCGTTGAGCAGTTCTTC
>TRBV7-2|TRBD1|-|TRBJ2-2
CASSLTGVYTGELFF
TGTGCCAGCAGCTTGACAGGGGTCTACACCGGGGAGCTGTTTTTT
>TRBV2|TRBD1|-|TRBJ1-1
CARGQASMNTEAFF
TGTGCCAGGGGACAGGCCAGCATGAACACTGAAGCTTTCTTT
>TRBV30|-|-|TRBJ2-1
CAWSGYNEQFF
TGTGCCTGGAGTGGCTACAATGAGCAGTTCTTC
>TRBV2|-|once|TRBJ1-2
CASKETWANYGYTF
TGTGCCAGCAAGGAAACATGGGCTAACTATGGCTACACCTTC
>TRBV27|TRBD1|-|TRBJ2-7
CASSLSPQGVREQYF
TGTGCCAGCAGTTTATCACCACAGGGGGTCCGCGAGCAGTACTTC
>TRBV6-5|-|once|TRBJ2-6
CASSSAGYGANVLTF
TGTGCCAGCAGTTCCGCGGGTTACGGGGCCAACGTCCTGACTTTC
>TRBV6-6|-|-|TRBJ2-1
CASSYGQYNEQFF
TGTGCCAGCAGTTACGGTCAATACAATGAGCAGTTCTTC
>TRBV4-1|-|-|TRBJ1-2
CASSHEQGGYTF
TGCGCCAGCAGCCATGAACAAGGGGGCTACACCTTC
>TRBV7-2|TRBD1|-|TRBJ1-5
CASSERQGDQHF
TGTGCCAGCAGCGAAAGACAGGGGGACCAGCATTTT
>TRBV29-1|-|-|TRBJ2-2
CSVLWGTNTGELFF
TGCAGCGTCCTGTGGGGCACCAACACCGGGGAGCTGTTTTTT
>TRBV2|-|-|TRBJ1-1
CASSGRAGAINTEAFF
TGTGCCAGCAGTGGGAGGGCAGGGGCTATTAACACTGAAGCTTTCTTT
>TRBV7-2|TRBD2|-|TRBJ2-1
CASSNPLGTSGSPYNEQFF
TGTGCCAGCAGTAACCCTCTTGGGACTAGCGGGAGCCCCTACAATGAGCAGTTCTTC
>TRBV5-6|-|-|TRBJ1-2
CASSLGDGRAVPGYTF
TGTGCCAGCAGCTTGGGCGATGGGCGGGCAGTGCCGGGCTACACCTTC
>TRBV7-2|-|-|TRBJ2-5
CASSLVVGFQETQYF
TGTGCCAGCAGCTTAGTCGTCGGTTTCCAAGAGACCCAGTACTTC
>TRBV6-6|-|-|TRBJ2-7
CASSFNLDSSRYF
TGTGCCAGCAGTTTCAACCTGGACAGTTCGCGGTACTTC
>TRBV30|-|-|TRBJ1-3
CAWSSAISGNTIYF
TGTGCCTGGAGCTCAGCTATCTCTGGAAACACCATATATTTT
>TRBV2|-|few|TRBJ1-1
CASSYSRNTEAFF
TGTGCCAGCAGTTACTCCCGGAACACTGAAGCTTTCTTT
>TRBV19|-|-|TRBJ2-3
CASSEGGYTDTQYF
TGTGCCAGTAGCGAGGGGGGATACACAGATACGCAGTATTTT
>TRBV18|TRBD1|-|TRBJ1-1
CASSPPGQVGAEAFF
TGTGCCAGCTCACCACCGGGACAGGTGGGGGCCGAAGCTTTCTTT